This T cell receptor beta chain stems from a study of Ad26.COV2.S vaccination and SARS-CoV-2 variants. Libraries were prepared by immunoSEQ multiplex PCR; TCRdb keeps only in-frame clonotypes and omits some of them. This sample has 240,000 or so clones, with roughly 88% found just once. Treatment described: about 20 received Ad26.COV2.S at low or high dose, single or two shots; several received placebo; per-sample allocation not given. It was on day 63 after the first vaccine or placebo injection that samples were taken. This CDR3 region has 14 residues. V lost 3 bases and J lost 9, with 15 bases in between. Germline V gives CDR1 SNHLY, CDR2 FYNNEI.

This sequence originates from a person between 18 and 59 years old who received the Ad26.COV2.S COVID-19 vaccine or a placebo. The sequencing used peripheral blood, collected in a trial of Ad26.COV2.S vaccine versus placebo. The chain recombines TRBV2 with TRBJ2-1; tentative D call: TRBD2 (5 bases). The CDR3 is CASSETKGFGEQFF. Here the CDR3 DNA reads TGTGCCAGCAGTGAGACTAAGGGTTTTGGTGAGCAGTTCTTC.